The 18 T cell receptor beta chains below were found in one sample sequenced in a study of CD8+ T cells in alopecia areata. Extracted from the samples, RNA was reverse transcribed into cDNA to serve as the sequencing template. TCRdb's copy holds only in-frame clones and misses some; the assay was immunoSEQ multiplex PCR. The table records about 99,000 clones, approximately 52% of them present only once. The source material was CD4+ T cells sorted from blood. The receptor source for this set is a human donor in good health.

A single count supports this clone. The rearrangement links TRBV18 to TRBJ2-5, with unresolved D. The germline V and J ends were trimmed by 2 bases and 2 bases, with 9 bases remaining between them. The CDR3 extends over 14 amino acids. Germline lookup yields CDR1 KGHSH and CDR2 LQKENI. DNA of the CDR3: TGTGCCAGCTCACCAGTACTTATACAAGAGACCCAGTACTTC. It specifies CASSPVLIQETQYF.

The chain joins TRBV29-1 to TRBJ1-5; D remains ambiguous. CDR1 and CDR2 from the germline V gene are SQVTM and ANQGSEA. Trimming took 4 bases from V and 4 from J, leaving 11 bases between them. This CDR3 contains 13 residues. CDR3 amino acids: CSVAWGGNQPQHF. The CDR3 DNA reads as TGCAGCGTTGCTTGGGGAGGGAATCAGCCCCAGCATTTT.

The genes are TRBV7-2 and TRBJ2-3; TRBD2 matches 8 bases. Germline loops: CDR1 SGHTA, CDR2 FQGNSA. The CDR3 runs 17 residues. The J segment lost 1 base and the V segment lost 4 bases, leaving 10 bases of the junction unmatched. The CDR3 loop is CASSSGSGGAGTDTQYF. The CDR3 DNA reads TGTGCCAGCAGCTCCGGGAGCGGGGGCGCCGGCACAGATACGCAGTATTTT.

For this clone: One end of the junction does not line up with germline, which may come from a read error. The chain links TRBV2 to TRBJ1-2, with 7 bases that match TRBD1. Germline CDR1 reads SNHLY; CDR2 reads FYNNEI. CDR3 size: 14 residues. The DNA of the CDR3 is TGTGCCAGCGGTGACAGGGTTTTTGACTATGGCTACACCTTC. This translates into CASGDRVFDYGYTF.

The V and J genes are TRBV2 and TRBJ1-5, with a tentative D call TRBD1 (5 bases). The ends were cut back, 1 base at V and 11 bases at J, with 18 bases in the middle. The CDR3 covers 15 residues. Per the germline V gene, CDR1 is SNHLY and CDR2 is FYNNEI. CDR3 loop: CASSEEGTVKVSQHF. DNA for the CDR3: TGTGCCAGCAGTGAAGAGGGGACCGTGAAAGTGTCCCAGCATTTT.

In DNA, the CDR3 is TGTGCCAGCAGCTTAACACTAGCGCAGTACTTC. As protein: CASSLTLAQYF. The rearrangement joins TRBV7-9 to TRBJ2-5; 7 bases are shared with TRBD2. Germline lookup yields CDR1 SEHNR and CDR2 FQNEAQ (reference sequence). Trimming took 2 bases from V and 11 from J; bases not matched to a gene: 2. CDR3 length: 11 amino acids.

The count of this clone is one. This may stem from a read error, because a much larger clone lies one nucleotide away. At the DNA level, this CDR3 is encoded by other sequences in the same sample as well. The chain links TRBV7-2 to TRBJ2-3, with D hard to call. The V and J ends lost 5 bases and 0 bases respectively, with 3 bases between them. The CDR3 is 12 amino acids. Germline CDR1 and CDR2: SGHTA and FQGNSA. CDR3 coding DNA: TGTGCCAGCAGCCGCAGCACAGATACGCAGTATTTT. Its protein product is CASSRSTDTQYF. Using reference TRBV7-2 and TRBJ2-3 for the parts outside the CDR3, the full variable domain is GAGVSQSPSNKVTEKGKDVELRCDPISGHTALYWYRQSLGQGLEFLIYFQGNSAPDKSGLPSDRFSAERTGGSVSTLTIQRTQQEDSAVYLCASSRSTDTQYFGPGTRLTVL.

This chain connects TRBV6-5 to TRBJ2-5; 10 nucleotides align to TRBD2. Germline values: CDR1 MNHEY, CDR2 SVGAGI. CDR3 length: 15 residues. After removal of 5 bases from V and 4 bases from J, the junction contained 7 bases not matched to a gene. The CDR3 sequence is CASSTQAGGPETQYF. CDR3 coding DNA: TGTGCCAGCAGTACTCAAGCGGGGGGGCCAGAGACCCAGTACTTC.

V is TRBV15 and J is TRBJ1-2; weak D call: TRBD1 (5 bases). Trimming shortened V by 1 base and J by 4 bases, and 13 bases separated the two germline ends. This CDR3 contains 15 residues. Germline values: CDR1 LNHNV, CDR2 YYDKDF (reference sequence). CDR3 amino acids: CATSRVVQGSYGYTF. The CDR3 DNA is TGTGCCACCAGCAGAGTTGTCCAGGGTAGCTATGGCTACACCTTC.

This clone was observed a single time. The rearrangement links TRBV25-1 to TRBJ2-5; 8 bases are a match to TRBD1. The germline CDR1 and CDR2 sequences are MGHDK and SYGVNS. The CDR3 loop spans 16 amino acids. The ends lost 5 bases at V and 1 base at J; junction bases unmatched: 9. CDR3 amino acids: CASSPRYGQGQETQYF. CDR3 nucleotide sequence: TGTGCCAGCAGTCCACGATACGGACAGGGCCAAGAGACCCAGTACTTC.

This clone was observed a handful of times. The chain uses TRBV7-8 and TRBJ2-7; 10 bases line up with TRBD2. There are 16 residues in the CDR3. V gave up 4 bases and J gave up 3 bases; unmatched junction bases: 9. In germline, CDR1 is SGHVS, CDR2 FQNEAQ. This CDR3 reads CASSSSLAGANYEQYF. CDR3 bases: TGTGCCAGCAGCTCCTCTCTAGCGGGGGCCAACTACGAGCAGTACTTC.

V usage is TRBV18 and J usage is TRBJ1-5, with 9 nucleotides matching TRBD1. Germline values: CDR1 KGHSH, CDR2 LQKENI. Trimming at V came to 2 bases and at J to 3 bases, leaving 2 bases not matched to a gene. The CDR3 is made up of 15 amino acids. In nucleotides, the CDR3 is TGTGCCAGCTCACCAGGACAGGGGAACAATCAGCCCCAGCATTTT. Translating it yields CASSPGQGNNQPQHF.

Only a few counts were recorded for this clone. The CDR3 region has the DNA TGCAGGTTGCAGGGGGCATGGTACGAGCAGTACTTC. This translates into CRLQGAWYEQYF. This rearrangement joins TRBV29-1 to TRBJ2-7; the match to TRBD1 covers 8 bases. Germline V lookup: CDR1 SQVTM, CDR2 ANQGSEA. The CDR3 runs to 12 residues.

CDR3 nucleotides: TGTGCCAGCTCAGATGGACTAGCGGGGGCTGGGGAGCAGTACTTC. Translating gives CASSDGLAGAGEQYF. This chain links TRBV18 with TRBJ2-7; TRBD2 agrees at 13 bases. CDR3 size: 15 residues. V lost 5 bases, J lost 7 bases, and 8 bases stayed unmatched. In germline, CDR1 is KGHSH, CDR2 LQKENI.

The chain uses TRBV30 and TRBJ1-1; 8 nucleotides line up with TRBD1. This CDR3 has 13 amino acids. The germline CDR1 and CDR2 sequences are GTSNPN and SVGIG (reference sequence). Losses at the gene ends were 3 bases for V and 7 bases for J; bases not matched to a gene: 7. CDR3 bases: TGTGCCTGGAGCGGACAGGGATTTGGTGAAGCTTTCTTT. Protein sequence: CAWSGQGFGEAFF.

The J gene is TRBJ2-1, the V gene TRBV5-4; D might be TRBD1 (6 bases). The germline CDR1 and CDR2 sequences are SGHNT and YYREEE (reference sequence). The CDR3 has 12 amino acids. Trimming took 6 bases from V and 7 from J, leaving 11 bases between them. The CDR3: CASNVQGNEQFF. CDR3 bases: TGTGCCAGCAACGTCCAGGGGAATGAGCAGTTCTTC.

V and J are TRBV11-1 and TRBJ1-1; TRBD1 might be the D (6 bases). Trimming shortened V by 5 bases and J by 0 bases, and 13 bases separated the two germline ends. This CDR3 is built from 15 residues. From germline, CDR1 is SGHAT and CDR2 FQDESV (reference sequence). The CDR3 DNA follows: TGTGCCAGCAGCCGGGGGCCGGGGATGAACACTGAAGCTTTCTTT. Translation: CASSRGPGMNTEAFF. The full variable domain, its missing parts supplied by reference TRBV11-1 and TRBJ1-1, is EAEVAQSPRYKITEKSQAVAFWCDPISGHATLYWYRQILGQGPELLVQFQDESVVDDSQLPKDRFSAERLKGVDSTLKIQPAELGDSAMYLCASSRGPGMNTEAFFGQGTRLTVV.

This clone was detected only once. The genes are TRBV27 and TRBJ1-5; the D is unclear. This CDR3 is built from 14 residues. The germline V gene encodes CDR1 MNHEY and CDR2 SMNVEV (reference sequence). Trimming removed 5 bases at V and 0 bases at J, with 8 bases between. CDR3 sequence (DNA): TGTGCCAGCAGTAGTTTCAATAGCAATCAGCCCCAGCATTTT. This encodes CASSSFNSNQPQHF.